The source of this T cell receptor beta chain is a study of blood T cell repertoires in COVID-19. The overall study: The origin of the acute and convalescent COVID-19 samples was the United States, Italy and Spain.

The repertoire was sequenced with immunoSEQ multiplex PCR; TCRdb's copy has only in-frame clones and lacks some. This repertoire shows 180,000 or so clones, 84% found once; its top ten account for under 8.5%. Trimming cost V 0 bases and J 4 bases, with 5 bases left between them. CDR1 and CDR2 (germline): SGHTS, YDEGEE. The CDR3 covers 13 residues. The gene calls are TRBV5-8 and TRBJ2-1; D uncertain. Sequencing was carried out using peripheral blood. The receptor was isolated from a man between 40 and 49 years old who had recovered from COVID-19. CDR3 DNA sequence: TGTGCCAGCAGCTTGGTTAGATACAATGAGCAGTTCTTC. Amino acids: CASSLVRYNEQFF.